These T cell receptor beta chains were read from a single sample in a study of OX40 agonist ivuxolimab in advanced cancers. Repertoires were generated with immunoSEQ multiplex PCR, while TCRdb's copy carries only in-frame clones and drops some. Counted here are roughly 46,000 clones, about 88% occurring once; the ten biggest clones make up about 0.58%. The sample here was CD4+ or CD8+ T cells sorted from blood, taken in a trial of the OX40 agonist ivuxolimab. The receptors here all came from an adult with an advanced solid tumor such as melanoma, head and neck, liver or kidney cancer. CDR3s include the opening cysteine and the closing phenylalanine or tryptophan. Each record gives: clone size, D gene, V gene, J gene, CDR3 protein, CDR3 DNA. The D gene is left open where the match is weak. Clone sizes are given selectively: once, few, many, or a class where the clone is expanded.

clone_size: .
d_call: TRBD2
v_call: TRBV2
j_call: TRBJ2-3
cdr3_aa: CASRTGGRAEITDTQYF
cdr3_nt: TGTGCCAGCAGGACGGGCGGGAGGGCCGAGATCACAGATACGCAGTATTTT

clone_size: .
d_call: .
v_call: TRBV7-9
j_call: TRBJ1-1
cdr3_aa: CASSPGGKNTEAFF
cdr3_nt: TGTGCCAGCAGCCCGGGGGGGAAGAACACTGAAGCTTTCTTT

clone_size: once
d_call: .
v_call: TRBV5-6
j_call: TRBJ2-4
cdr3_aa: CASSLSLAKNIQYF
cdr3_nt: TGTGCCAGCAGCTTGAGCCTAGCCAAAAACATTCAGTACTTC

clone_size: .
d_call: TRBD2
v_call: TRBV5-1
j_call: TRBJ2-3
cdr3_aa: CASSLDGRAWTDTQYF
cdr3_nt: TGCGCCAGCAGCTTGGACGGGAGGGCCTGGACAGATACGCAGTATTTT

clone_size: .
d_call: .
v_call: TRBV15
j_call: TRBJ2-1
cdr3_aa: CATSRVAGSYNEQFF
cdr3_nt: TGTGCCACCAGCAGAGTGGCGGGGTCCTACAATGAGCAGTTCTTC

clone_size: .
d_call: .
v_call: TRBV28
j_call: TRBJ1-3
cdr3_aa: CASSTGDSGNTIYF
cdr3_nt: TGTGCCAGCAGCACCGGTGACTCTGGAAACACCATATATTTT

clone_size: .
d_call: .
v_call: TRBV7-3
j_call: TRBJ2-3
cdr3_aa: CASSKGGGIRDTQYF
cdr3_nt: TGTGCCAGCAGCAAAGGGGGCGGGATCCGGGATACGCAGTATTTT

clone_size: .
d_call: .
v_call: TRBV5-4
j_call: TRBJ2-2
cdr3_aa: CASSSGLQNTGELFF
cdr3_nt: TGTGCCAGCAGCTCGGGACTCCAGAACACCGGGGAGCTGTTTTTT

clone_size: once
d_call: .
v_call: TRBV10-3
j_call: TRBJ1-4
cdr3_aa: CAISGSRGATNEKLFF
cdr3_nt: TGTGCCATCAGTGGCAGTCGTGGGGCAACTAATGAAAAACTGTTTTTT

clone_size: .
d_call: .
v_call: TRBV5-1
j_call: TRBJ2-7
cdr3_aa: CASSSGSPYEQYF
cdr3_nt: TGCGCCAGCAGCTCCGGGTCCCCTTACGAGCAGTACTTC

clone_size: .
d_call: TRBD2
v_call: TRBV28
j_call: TRBJ2-1
cdr3_aa: CASSLGLAGLEQFF
cdr3_nt: TGTGCCAGCAGTTTGGGGCTAGCGGGACTTGAGCAGTTCTTC

clone_size: .
d_call: TRBD2
v_call: TRBV4-1
j_call: TRBJ2-7
cdr3_aa: CASSQEVAGGPYEQYF
cdr3_nt: TGCGCCAGCAGCCAAGAAGTAGCGGGAGGCCCCTACGAGCAGTACTTC

clone_size: .
d_call: .
v_call: TRBV5-1
j_call: TRBJ2-5
cdr3_aa: CASSLGDVQETQYF
cdr3_nt: TGCGCCAGCAGCTTGGGAGACGTCCAAGAGACCCAGTACTTC

clone_size: .
d_call: .
v_call: TRBV21-1
j_call: TRBJ1-1
cdr3_aa: CASSKDRGPRNTEAFF
cdr3_nt: TGTGCCAGCAGCAAAGATAGGGGTCCCAGGAACACTGAAGCTTTCTTT

clone_size: .
d_call: .
v_call: TRBV5-1
j_call: TRBJ2-1
cdr3_aa: CASSQTKSTDEQFF
cdr3_nt: TGCGCCAGCAGCCAAACTAAATCGACAGACGAGCAGTTCTTC

clone_size: .
d_call: .
v_call: TRBV4-1
j_call: TRBJ1-5
cdr3_aa: CASSPRTAGPGQPQHF
cdr3_nt: TGCGCCAGCAGCCCCAGAACGGCAGGGCCGGGTCAGCCCCAGCATTTT

clone_size: .
d_call: TRBD1
v_call: TRBV4-1
j_call: TRBJ1-1
cdr3_aa: CASSQDLQGAQNTEAFF
cdr3_nt: TGCGCCAGCAGCCAAGACCTACAGGGGGCGCAGAACACTGAAGCTTTCTTT

clone_size: .
d_call: TRBD1
v_call: TRBV9
j_call: TRBJ1-3
cdr3_aa: CASSYRGFEGNTIYF
cdr3_nt: TGTGCCAGCAGTTACAGGGGTTTCGAAGGAAACACCATATATTTT

clone_size: .
d_call: TRBD2
v_call: TRBV5-4
j_call: TRBJ2-3
cdr3_aa: CASSGTRNTDTQYF
cdr3_nt: TGTGCCAGCAGCGGGACTAGGAACACAGATACGCAGTATTTT

clone_size: .
d_call: .
v_call: TRBV18
j_call: TRBJ1-5
cdr3_aa: CASSQTGQNQPQHF
cdr3_nt: TGTGCCAGCTCACAAACAGGGCAGAATCAGCCCCAGCATTTT

clone_size: few
d_call: .
v_call: TRBV7-2
j_call: TRBJ1-3
cdr3_aa: CASSYRLGNTIYF
cdr3_nt: TGTGCCAGCAGCTACAGGTTGGGTAACACCATATATTTT

clone_size: few
d_call: .
v_call: TRBV9
j_call: TRBJ2-2
cdr3_aa: CASSRTGELFF
cdr3_nt: TGTGCCAGCAGCCGGACCGGGGAGCTGTTTTTT

clone_size: once
d_call: TRBD2
v_call: TRBV10-2
j_call: TRBJ2-7
cdr3_aa: CASSVLAGRYEQYF
cdr3_nt: TGCGCCAGCAGTGTTCTAGCGGGAAGGTACGAGCAGTACTTC

clone_size: few
d_call: .
v_call: TRBV6-5
j_call: TRBJ2-1
cdr3_aa: CASRALGGLYNEQFF
cdr3_nt: TGTGCCAGCAGGGCCTTAGGGGGACTCTACAATGAGCAGTTCTTC

clone_size: .
d_call: TRBD2
v_call: TRBV30
j_call: TRBJ2-7
cdr3_aa: CAWSGTSGRVYEQYF
cdr3_nt: TGTGCCTGGAGCGGGACTAGCGGGAGAGTATACGAGCAGTACTTC

clone_size: .
d_call: TRBD2
v_call: TRBV29-1
j_call: TRBJ2-5
cdr3_aa: CSVGLAGGETQYF
cdr3_nt: TGCAGCGTTGGTTTAGCGGGAGGAGAGACCCAGTACTTC

clone_size: .
d_call: .
v_call: TRBV27
j_call: TRBJ2-3
cdr3_aa: CASSLFGESGTDTQYF
cdr3_nt: TGTGCCAGCAGTTTGTTTGGGGAGTCCGGCACAGATACGCAGTATTTT

clone_size: .
d_call: .
v_call: TRBV15
j_call: TRBJ2-5
cdr3_aa: CATSRGPEFEETQYF
cdr3_nt: TGTGCCACCAGCAGAGGGCCGGAGTTTGAAGAGACCCAGTACTTC

clone_size: .
d_call: TRBD1
v_call: TRBV5-1
j_call: TRBJ1-6
cdr3_aa: CASSLGGQGTYNSPLHF
cdr3_nt: TGCGCCAGCAGCTTGGGGGGACAGGGAACCTATAATTCACCCCTCCACTTT

clone_size: .
d_call: TRBD1
v_call: TRBV7-2
j_call: TRBJ1-5
cdr3_aa: CASSLAPTGGQPQHF
cdr3_nt: TGTGCCAGCAGCTTAGCGCCGACAGGGGGTCAGCCCCAGCATTTT

clone_size: .
d_call: TRBD2
v_call: TRBV5-1
j_call: TRBJ2-7
cdr3_aa: CASSFTSGNSYEQYF
cdr3_nt: TGCGCCAGCAGCTTTACTAGCGGGAACTCCTACGAGCAGTACTTC

clone_size: .
d_call: .
v_call: TRBV9
j_call: TRBJ2-3
cdr3_aa: CASSAGLGGRTQYF
cdr3_nt: TGTGCCAGCAGCGCAGGACTAGGGGGGCGAACGCAGTATTTT

clone_size: .
d_call: .
v_call: TRBV6-5
j_call: TRBJ2-7
cdr3_aa: CASGTVDEQYF
cdr3_nt: TGTGCCAGCGGGACGGTGGACGAGCAGTACTTC

clone_size: .
d_call: .
v_call: TRBV30
j_call: TRBJ1-4
cdr3_aa: CAWSPTGARGEKLFF
cdr3_nt: TGTGCCTGGAGTCCGACGGGAGCCCGAGGAGAAAAACTGTTTTTT

clone_size: .
d_call: .
v_call: TRBV4-2
j_call: TRBJ1-5
cdr3_aa: CASSQDQQEYQPQHF
cdr3_nt: TGTGCCAGCAGCCAAGACCAACAGGAGTATCAGCCCCAGCATTTT

clone_size: .
d_call: .
v_call: TRBV15
j_call: TRBJ1-4
cdr3_aa: CATSRGGTEKLFF
cdr3_nt: TGTGCCACCAGCAGAGGAGGGACTGAAAAACTGTTTTTT

clone_size: .
d_call: TRBD1
v_call: TRBV6-5
j_call: TRBJ2-7
cdr3_aa: CASRSMTGFGYEQYF
cdr3_nt: TGTGCCAGCAGATCGATGACAGGGTTCGGCTACGAGCAGTACTTC

clone_size: .
d_call: TRBD1
v_call: TRBV5-1
j_call: TRBJ1-4
cdr3_aa: CASSPAGQLNEKLFF
cdr3_nt: TGCGCCAGCAGCCCTGCGGGACAGCTTAATGAAAAACTGTTTTTT

clone_size: .
d_call: .
v_call: TRBV5-1
j_call: TRBJ1-3
cdr3_aa: CASSLGGNSGNTIYF
cdr3_nt: TGCGCCAGCAGCTTAGGGGGGAACTCTGGAAACACCATATATTTT

clone_size: .
d_call: .
v_call: TRBV19
j_call: TRBJ2-3
cdr3_aa: CASRRPSTDTQYF
cdr3_nt: TGTGCCAGTAGGAGGCCTAGCACAGATACGCAGTATTTT

clone_size: .
d_call: TRBD1
v_call: TRBV5-1
j_call: TRBJ1-2
cdr3_aa: CASSYHRTGASYGYTF
cdr3_nt: TGCGCCAGCAGCTACCACCGGACAGGGGCGTCCTATGGCTACACCTTC

clone_size: .
d_call: .
v_call: TRBV7-8
j_call: TRBJ1-1
cdr3_aa: CASSLSGRTEAFF
cdr3_nt: TGTGCCAGCAGCTTAAGTGGGCGGACTGAAGCTTTCTTT

clone_size: once
d_call: TRBD1
v_call: TRBV10-3
j_call: TRBJ2-7
cdr3_aa: CAILDRVSYEQYF
cdr3_nt: TGTGCCATCCTGGACAGGGTATCCTACGAGCAGTACTTC

clone_size: .
d_call: TRBD2
v_call: TRBV5-4
j_call: TRBJ2-7
cdr3_aa: CASSWGLASYEQYF
cdr3_nt: TGTGCCAGCAGCTGGGGACTAGCGTCGTACGAGCAGTACTTC

clone_size: .
d_call: .
v_call: TRBV6-6
j_call: TRBJ1-2
cdr3_aa: CASSITVEGYGYTF
cdr3_nt: TGTGCCAGCAGTATAACCGTTGAAGGCTATGGCTACACCTTC

clone_size: .
d_call: .
v_call: TRBV6-6
j_call: TRBJ2-3
cdr3_aa: CASSFQGLDTQYF
cdr3_nt: TGTGCCAGCAGTTTTCAGGGTCTCGATACGCAGTATTTT

clone_size: once
d_call: .
v_call: TRBV5-1
j_call: TRBJ1-1
cdr3_aa: CASSLEGAGRTEAFF
cdr3_nt: TGCGCCAGCAGCTTGGAAGGGGCAGGGCGCACTGAAGCTTTCTTT

clone_size: .
d_call: .
v_call: TRBV21-1
j_call: TRBJ1-3
cdr3_aa: CASSKDNSGNTIYF
cdr3_nt: TGTGCCAGCAGCAAGGACAACTCTGGAAACACCATATATTTT

clone_size: once
d_call: TRBD2
v_call: TRBV9
j_call: TRBJ2-1
cdr3_aa: CASSVDEGTSGSGEQFF
cdr3_nt: TGTGCCAGCAGCGTAGATGAGGGGACTAGCGGGAGTGGTGAGCAGTTCTTC